The present T cell receptor (beta chain) was sequenced within a study of blood T cell repertoires in COVID-19. As for the study in general: COVID-19 samples collected from the United States, Italy and Spain covered acute and convalescent phases. The analysed material was cDNA or gDNA that came from T cells, B-cell-depleted T cells, or PBMCs.

The ends lost 0 bases at V and 3 bases at J; junction bases unmatched: 2. From germline, CDR1 is SGHRS and CDR2 YFSETQ. The CDR3 runs 15 residues. Generated by immunoSEQ multiplex PCR, the TCRdb table keeps only in-frame clones and is missing some. The table lists 150,000 to 180,000 clones, around three quarters of them singletons, with roughly 1.5% in the top ten. The sample comprised peripheral blood. This chain uses TRBV5-1 with TRBJ2-7, with 11 bases that match TRBD2. This TCR was sampled from an elderly man with acute or convalescent COVID-19. CDR3 DNA sequence: TGCGCCAGCAGCTTGGCGGGACTAGCGGACTACGAGCAGTACTTC. This encodes CASSLAGLADYEQYF. Drawing the rest from reference TRBV5-1 and TRBJ2-7, the complete variable domain is KAGVTQTPRYLIKTRGQQVTLSCSPISGHRSVSWYQQTPGQGLQFLFEYFSETQRNKGNFPGRFSGRQFSNSRSEMNVSTLELGDSALYLCASSLAGLADYEQYFGPGTRLTVT.